This T cell receptor beta chain appears in the sequencing data of a study of blood T cell repertoires in COVID-19. J gave up 7 bases and V 3 bases, and 3 bases lay outside the gene matches. CDR3 length: 13 residues. From germline, CDR1 is MNHEY and CDR2 SMNVEV (reference sequence). TCRdb keeps only in-frame clones here, not all; method: immunoSEQ multiplex PCR. In the table there are roughly 260,000 clones, about 83% of which are singletons. The sequenced sample consisted of PBMCs or T cells enriched from blood (not recorded which). The receptor comes from a woman aged 40 to 49 who had been exposed to COVID-19. The genes are TRBV27 and TRBJ1-2; 9 nucleotides align to TRBD1. The CDR3 sequence: CASSLGQGSGYTF. CDR3 bases: TGTGCCAGCAGTTTGGGACAGGGAAGTGGCTACACCTTC.